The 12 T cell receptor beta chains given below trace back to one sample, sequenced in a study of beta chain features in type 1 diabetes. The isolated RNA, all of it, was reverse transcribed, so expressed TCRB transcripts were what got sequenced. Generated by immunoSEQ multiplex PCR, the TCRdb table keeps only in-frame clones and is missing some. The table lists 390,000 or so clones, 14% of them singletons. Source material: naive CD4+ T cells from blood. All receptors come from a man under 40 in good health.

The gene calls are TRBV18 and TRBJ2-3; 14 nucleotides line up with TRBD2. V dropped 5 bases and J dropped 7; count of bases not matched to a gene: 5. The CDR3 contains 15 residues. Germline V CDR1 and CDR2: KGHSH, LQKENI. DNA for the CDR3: TGTGCCAGCTCAGGGACTAGCGGGAGTTCGTATACGCAGTATTTT. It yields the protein CASSGTSGSSYTQYF.

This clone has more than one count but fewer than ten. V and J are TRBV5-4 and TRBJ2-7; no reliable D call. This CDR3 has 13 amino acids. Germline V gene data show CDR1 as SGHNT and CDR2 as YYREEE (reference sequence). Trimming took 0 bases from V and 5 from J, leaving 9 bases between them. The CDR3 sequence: CASSLVGSHEQYV. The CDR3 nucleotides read TGTGCCAGCAGCTTGGTTGGGTCCCACGAGCAGTACGTC.

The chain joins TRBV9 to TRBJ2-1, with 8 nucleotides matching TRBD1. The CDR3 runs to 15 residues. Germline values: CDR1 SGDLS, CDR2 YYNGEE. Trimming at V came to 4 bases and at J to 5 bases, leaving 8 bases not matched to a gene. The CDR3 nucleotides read TGTGCCAGCAGCCCTTCGGGACAGGTAAACAATGAGCAGTTCTTC. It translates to CASSPSGQVNNEQFF.

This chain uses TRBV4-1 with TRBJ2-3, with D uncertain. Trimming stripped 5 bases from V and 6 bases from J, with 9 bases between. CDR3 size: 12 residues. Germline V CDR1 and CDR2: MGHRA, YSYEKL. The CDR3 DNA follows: TGCGCCAGCAGCTCCCCTGCGGATACGCAGTATTTT. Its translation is CASSSPADTQYF.

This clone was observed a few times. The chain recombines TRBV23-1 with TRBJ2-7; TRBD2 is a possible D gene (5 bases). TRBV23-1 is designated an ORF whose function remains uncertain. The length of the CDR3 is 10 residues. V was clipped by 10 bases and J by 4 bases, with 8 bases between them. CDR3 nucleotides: TGCGCCACCTGGGAGTACGAGCAGTACGTC. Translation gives CATWEYEQYV.

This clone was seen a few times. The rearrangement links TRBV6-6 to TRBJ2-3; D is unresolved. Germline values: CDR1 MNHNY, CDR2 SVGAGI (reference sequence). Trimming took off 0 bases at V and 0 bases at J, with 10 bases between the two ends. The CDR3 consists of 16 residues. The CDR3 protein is CASSYSDGDSTDTQYF. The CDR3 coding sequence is TGTGCCAGCAGTTACTCGGACGGAGATAGCACAGATACGCAGTATTTT.

The DNA of the CDR3 is TGCAGCGTTGAAGGGCCCGGGGGGCTCCTGAGCTCCTACGAGCAGTACTTC. Its protein is CSVEGPGGLLSSYEQYF. V is TRBV29-1 and J is TRBJ2-7; a possible D gene is TRBD2 (7 bases). V lost 1 base to trimming and J lost 0 bases, with 19 bases between them. The CDR3 extends over 17 amino acids. Germline loops: CDR1 SQVTM, CDR2 ANQGSEA.

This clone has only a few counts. The CDR3 nucleotides are TGTGCCAGCAGTCTGACTAGCGGGGGGGTTCTAGCCAAAAACATTCAGTACTTC. This gives the protein CASSLTSGGVLAKNIQYF. V gene TRBV2 combines with J gene TRBJ2-4, with TRBD2 matching 14 bases. Germline lookup yields CDR1 SNHLY and CDR2 FYNNEI. The V segment lost 5 bases and the J segment 0 bases; nucleotides outside the gene matches: 6. The CDR3 is made up of 18 amino acids.

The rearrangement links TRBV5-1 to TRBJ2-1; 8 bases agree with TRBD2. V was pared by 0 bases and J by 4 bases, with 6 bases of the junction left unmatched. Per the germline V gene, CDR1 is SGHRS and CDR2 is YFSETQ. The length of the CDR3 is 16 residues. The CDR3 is CASSLVFAGGYNEQFF. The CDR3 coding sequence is TGCGCCAGCAGCTTGGTGTTTGCGGGGGGTTACAATGAGCAGTTCTTC.

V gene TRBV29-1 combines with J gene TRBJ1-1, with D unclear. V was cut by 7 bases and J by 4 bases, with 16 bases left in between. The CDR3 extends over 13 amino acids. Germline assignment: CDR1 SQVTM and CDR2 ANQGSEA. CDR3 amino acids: CSARPKLITEAFF. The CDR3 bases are TGCAGCGCCAGACCGAAGCTCATCACTGAAGCTTTCTTT.

CDR3 DNA sequence: TGTGCCAGCAGCTCCAGACTAGCGGGCCGATTCGGGACCCAGTACTTC. It codes for CASSSRLAGRFGTQYF. This chain joins TRBV7-2 and TRBJ2-5, with TRBD2 matching over 10 bases. V trimming: 4 bases; J trimming: 7 bases; junction bases outside the gene matches: 12. The CDR3 runs to 16 residues. Germline V gene lookup returns CDR1 SGHTA and CDR2 FQGNSA.

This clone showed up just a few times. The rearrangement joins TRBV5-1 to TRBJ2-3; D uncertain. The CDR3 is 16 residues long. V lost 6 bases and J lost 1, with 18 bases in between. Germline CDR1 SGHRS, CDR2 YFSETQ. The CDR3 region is CASTLFGEPGTDTQYF. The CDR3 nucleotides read TGCGCCAGCACCCTGTTTGGGGAACCTGGCACAGATACGCAGTATTTT.